This TCR beta chain was obtained from a study of beta chain features in type 1 diabetes. Study results and limitations: The study found moderately but significantly shorter TCRB CDR3s in all four CD4+ subsets of Type 1 diabetes patients.

Expressed TCRB transcripts got sequenced, as all isolated RNA was reverse transcribed. This table comes from immunoSEQ multiplex PCR, and its TCRdb copy is limited to in-frame clones, with some not included. The profile covers approximately 50,000 clones, with roughly 39% appearing a single time and about 1.5% taken by the ten largest. This clone was observed a few times. Its antigen is not identified. The germline V and J ends were trimmed by 6 bases and 0 bases, with 10 bases remaining between them. CDR1 MDHEN and CDR2 SYDVKM come from the germline V gene. This CDR3 is 14 amino acids long. Sorting with CD45RO/CCR7/CD25/CD127/CD95/CD27 yielded naive, central memory, regulatory and stem-like memory CD4+ cells.

The source material was Tregs from blood. This receptor was obtained from a man younger than 45 with type 1 diabetes. V gene TRBV28 combines with J gene TRBJ2-3, with D tentatively TRBD2 (6 bases). The CDR3 here is CASREGTSTDTQYF. The CDR3, as DNA: TGTGCCAGCAGGGAGGGTACCAGCACAGATACGCAGTATTTT.